Listed below are T cell receptor beta chains from one sample, sequenced in a study of beta chain features in type 1 diabetes. Sequencing was performed with immunoSEQ multiplex PCR; in TCRdb, only in-frame clones are kept and a portion is missing. In the table there are 550,000 to 850,000 clones, around 15% of which are singletons. The sample consisted of naive CD4+ T cells from blood. The receptors shown here come from a man in his late teens or twenties with type 1 diabetes. CDR3s include the opening cysteine and the closing phenylalanine or tryptophan. A D gene is named only where the DNA matches it firmly. For some rows the clone size is stated as once, few or many, or as a class when expanded; others skip it.

>TRBV18|TRBD1|-|TRBJ1-5
CASSWTGRNQPQHF
TGTGCCAGCTCTTGGACAGGGCGCAATCAGCCCCAGCATTTT
>TRBV18|-|-|TRBJ2-7
CASSEQGYEQYF
TGTGCCAGCTCAGAACAGGGCTACGAGCAGTACTTC
>TRBV7-2|-|-|TRBJ2-5
CASSSGRVAETQYF
TGTGCCAGCAGCAGCGGACGGGTGGCCGAGACCCAGTACTTC
>TRBV11-1|-|-|TRBJ2-1
CASSLQSAGNEQFF
TGTGCCAGCAGCCTCCAGAGCGCGGGCAATGAGCAGTTCTTC
>TRBV6-1|-|few|TRBJ2-3
CASIPTARGPQYF
TGTGCCAGCATCCCTACCGCAAGGGGACCGCAGTATTTT
>TRBV19|-|few|TRBJ1-2
CASTDRTYGYTF
TGTGCCAGTACCGACAGGACCTATGGCTACACCTTC
>TRBV6-5|TRBD2|few|TRBJ2-1
CASSDRDYPPFF
TGTGCCAGCAGTGACCGGGACTACCCCCCGTTCTTC
>TRBV25-1|TRBD1|-|TRBJ2-6
CASSEDRVSSGANVLTF
TGTGCCAGCAGTGAGGACAGGGTGAGCTCTGGGGCCAACGTCCTGACTTTC
>TRBV2|-|few|TRBJ2-2
CASSVTGATGELFF
TGTGCCAGCAGTGTGACTGGGGCCACCGGGGAGCTGTTTTTT
>TRBV13|TRBD1|-|TRBJ1-2
CASSLTDRGGGYTF
TGTGCCAGCAGCTTAACAGACAGGGGCGGTGGCTACACCTTC
>TRBV7-6|-|few|TRBJ2-7
CASSLEKVSGRGEQYF
TGTGCCAGCAGCTTAGAAAAGGTATCGGGAAGGGGCGAGCAGTACTTC
>TRBV5-1|TRBD1|-|TRBJ1-1
CASSFRDSEAFF
TGCGCCAGCAGCTTCCGGGACAGTGAAGCTTTCTTT
>TRBV6-1|-|few|TRBJ2-5
CASSGREYAETQYF
TGTGCCAGCAGTGGGCGCGAGTACGCAGAGACCCAGTACTTC